This T cell receptor (beta chain) emerged from a study of T cell responses to AZD1222 COVID-19 vaccine. The J segment lost 7 bases and the V segment lost 4 bases, leaving 15 bases of the junction unmatched. This CDR3 has 18 amino acids. Germline V gene lookup returns CDR1 SGHTA and CDR2 FQGNSA. TCRdb's table, derived via immunoSEQ multiplex PCR, lists solely in-frame clones and lacks some. The sample includes some 42,000 clones, approximately 88% of them seen just once. Doses given second, at about 4 or about 12 weeks, were pooled. Overall study results and limits: Spike-specific TCR breadth and depth grew following two AZD1222 doses. Reportedly, nearly half of unique spike TCRs recognized epitopes outside B.1.351/B.1.1.7 mutations.

About this clone itself: Its antigen is not identified.

The clonotype originates from an adult who received the AZD1222 COVID-19 vaccine. The specimen was peripheral blood, collected 28 days after the second AZD1222 dose. J is TRBJ1-6 and V is TRBV7-2; 8 positions agree with TRBD1. CDR3 DNA sequence: TGTGCCAGCAGCTCCCCCCCTTCGCGGACAGGGAAGAATTCACCCCTCCACTTT. Protein: CASSSPPSRTGKNSPLHF.